A single sample gave rise to the 5 T cell receptor beta chains below, sequenced in a study of cytomegalovirus exposure and HLA in healthy donors. Researchers ran the PCR with 60 Vbeta and 13 Jbeta primers. The data were produced by immunoSEQ multiplex PCR, yet TCRdb's version contains in-frame clones alone and is incomplete. The top ten clones hold approximately 4% of a sample with approximately 95,000 clones, about 86% of them seen once. The specimen sequenced was PBMCs. The receptors originated from a woman in her seventies in good health and CMV-seropositive.

V gene TRBV15 combines with J gene TRBJ2-4; weak D call: TRBD2 (5 bases). Deletions cut 0 bases from V and 0 bases from J, with 12 bases between. CDR1 is LNHNV, CDR2 YYDKDF, per germline (reference sequence). The CDR3 length is 17 residues. The CDR3 is CATSRDMGGLAKNIQYF. CDR3 sequence (DNA): TGTGCCACCAGCAGAGATATGGGCGGACTAGCCAAAAACATTCAGTACTTC.

The chain is built from TRBV28 and TRBJ2-2; 8 bases map to TRBD2. The CDR3 loop spans 15 amino acids. V lost 4 bases, J lost 0 bases, and 1 base stayed unmatched. Germline lookup yields CDR1 MDHEN and CDR2 SYDVKM. CDR3 region: CASSSGGANTGELFF. The CDR3 DNA reads as TGTGCCAGCAGTTCGGGGGGGGCGAACACCGGGGAGCTGTTTTTT.

This CDR3 reads CASSRGTGETQYF. CDR3 coding DNA: TGTGCCAGCAGCCGGGGGACAGGGGAGACCCAGTACTTC. This chain joins TRBV7-3 and TRBJ2-5; 9 positions match TRBD1. Germline CDR1 and CDR2: SGHTA and FQGTGA. CDR3 size: 13 residues. Unmatched junction bases numbered 3, after V lost 5 bases and J lost 5 bases. Filled out from reference TRBV7-3 and TRBJ2-5, the complete variable domain reads GAGVSQTPSNKVTEKGKYVELRCDPISGHTALYWYRQSLGQGPEFLIYFQGTGAADDSGLPNDRFFAVRPEGSVSTLKIQRTERGDSAVYLCASSRGTGETQYFGPGTRLLVL.

V gene TRBV2 combines with J gene TRBJ1-2; TRBD1 aligns across 7 bases. The CDR3 runs 14 residues. CDR1 SNHLY and CDR2 FYNNEI come from the germline V gene. J was trimmed by 8 bases and V by 5 bases; bases with no gene match: 11. The CDR3 is CASSPQGQFGGYTF. The CDR3 DNA reads as TGTGCCAGCAGTCCTCAGGGACAGTTCGGCGGCTACACCTTC. Combining the CDR3 with reference TRBV2 and TRBJ1-2 gives the whole variable domain EPEVTQTPSHQVTQMGQEVILRCVPISNHLYFYWYRQILGQKVEFLVSFYNNEISEKSEIFDDQFSVERPDGSNFTLKIRSTKLEDSAMYFCASSPQGQFGGYTFGSGTRLTVV.

The rearrangement uses TRBV29-1 and TRBJ2-1, with 10 bases lining up with TRBD2. V shed 4 bases, J shed 8 bases, and the junction held 8 bases outside the gene matches. The germline V gene has CDR1 SQVTM and CDR2 ANQGSEA. The CDR3 has 14 amino acids. CDR3: CSVGPSGSWDEQFF. In DNA form, the CDR3 reads TGCAGCGTTGGTCCTAGCGGGAGCTGGGATGAGCAGTTCTTC.